One TCR beta chain is described in this entry. Its antigen remains unidentified. V lost 6 bases, J lost 2 bases, and 19 bases lay in between. The CDR3 runs 16 residues. Germline CDR1 is MNHEY and CDR2 is SMNVEV (reference sequence). The data derive from a study of Graves' ophthalmopathy and Graves' hyperthyroidism. Findings of the study overall: Most thyroid clonotypes expanded beyond 0.001 frequency were also found in blood.

Hyperthyroidism counted as stable given no ophthalmopathy within 18 months of follow-up. The source of the PBMCs was 8 to 10 ml of fresh peripheral blood. The authors amplified TCR beta CDR3 regions, and they did so from RNA transcripts for repertoire sequencing. RT-PCR with HTBI primers came first, then second-round multiplex PCR. Via MiXCR, TCRdb re-called the multiplex PCR reads, giving one row per CDR3 protein. The sample consists of about 620,000 distinct CDR3 sequences, approximately 21% of them appearing once. The sequence came from a woman between 18 and 29 years old with stable Graves' hyperthyroidism. Some clones in this sample may be carry-over from other donors' samples. The chain links TRBV27 to TRBJ1-2; TRBD1 is a possible D gene (6 bases). Sequencing was carried out using peripheral blood. The CDR3 protein is CASSHGGAGVNYGYTF. The CDR3, as DNA: TGTGCCAGCAGCCATGGGGGTGCAGGGGTCAACTATGGCTACACCTTC.